Following are 14 T cell receptor beta chains from one sample sequenced in a study of cytotoxic CD8 clonotypes in ibrutinib-treated CLL. TCRdb's copy holds only in-frame clones and misses some; the assay was immunoSEQ multiplex PCR. Of around 140,000 clones in the sample, around 82% are singletons; the top ten hold 7.5% to 9%. This specimen consisted of PBMCs, obtained after 36 months of ibrutinib treatment. These receptors all come from a human donor with chronic lymphocytic leukemia.

This chain connects TRBV5-4 to TRBJ2-5; 7 nucleotides line up with TRBD2. CDR3 length: 13 amino acids. J gave up 4 bases and V 1 base, and 1 base lay outside the gene matches. Germline V gene lookup returns CDR1 SGHNT and CDR2 YYREEE (reference sequence). The CDR3 nucleotides read TGTGCCAGCAGCTTGCCGGGGGGAGAGACCCAGTACTTC. Protein: CASSLPGGETQYF.

The chain combines TRBV30 with TRBJ1-1, with 12 bases matching TRBD1. CDR3 length equals 15 residues. CDR1 is GTSNPN and CDR2 is SVGIG in the germline V gene (reference sequence). J gave up 7 bases and V 4 bases, and 10 bases lay outside the gene matches. The CDR3 DNA follows: TGTGCCTGGATTGGTGCCGGGACAGGGGGCGTTGAAGCTTTCTTT. It specifies CAWIGAGTGGVEAFF. The full variable domain, its missing parts supplied by reference TRBV30 and TRBJ1-1, is SQTIHQWPATLVQPVGSPLSLECTVEGTSNPNLYWYRQAAGRGLQLLFYSVGIGQISSEVPQNLSASRPQDRQFILSSKKLLLSDSGFYLCAWIGAGTGGVEAFFGQGTRLTVV.

The chain carries TRBV9 and TRBJ2-5, with 11 bases matching TRBD2. CDR1 is SGDLS and CDR2 is YYNGEE in the germline V gene. The CDR3 runs to 15 residues. The V segment lost 2 bases and the J segment 2 bases; nucleotides outside the gene matches: 2. In nucleotides, the CDR3 is TGTGCCAGCAGCGTTGGGACTAGCGGTCAAGAGACCCAGTACTTC. It codes for CASSVGTSGQETQYF.

This clone occurred once. The rearrangement links TRBV6-5 to TRBJ2-3, with 7 bases identical to TRBD1. Germline values: CDR1 MNHEY, CDR2 SVGAGI. This CDR3 contains 15 residues. V gave up 8 bases and J gave up 6 bases; unmatched junction bases: 14. This CDR3 reads CASRPGGRVRDTQYF. For the CDR3, the DNA is TGTGCCAGCCGACCAGGGGGAAGGGTGCGGGATACGCAGTATTTT.

This clone was found many times. The gene calls are TRBV6-1 and TRBJ1-5; TRBD1 agrees at 8 bases. The CDR3 length is 14 residues. Germline-derived CDR1 and CDR2 are MNHNS and SASEGT. The ends lost 5 bases at V and 4 bases at J; junction bases unmatched: 4. Written as DNA, the CDR3 is TGTGCCAGCAGTCCAGGGGGCTATAATCAGCCCCAGCATTTT. Its translation is CASSPGGYNQPQHF.

This clone is deemed medium-sized. The chain has TRBV6-1 and TRBJ1-1, with D possibly being TRBD1 (5 bases). This CDR3 region has 15 residues. V lost 2 bases to trimming and J lost 4 bases, with 14 bases between them. The V gene's germline CDR1 is MNHNS and CDR2 SASEGT. The CDR3 spells CASSESGAGSTEAFF. The CDR3, as DNA: TGTGCCAGCAGTGAAAGTGGGGCGGGGAGCACTGAAGCTTTCTTT.

This clone was counted a few times. The V gene is TRBV2, the J gene TRBJ2-7; 10 bases are a match to TRBD2. CDR3 length: 14 residues. Germline CDR1 reads SNHLY; CDR2 reads FYNNEI. With V trimmed by 6 bases and J by 9 bases, 11 bases remained unmatched. The CDR3 DNA reads TGTGCCAGCAGGGAGCCCCTAGCGGGGGTGGTGCAGTACTTC. The encoded protein is CASREPLAGVVQYF.

This clone appeared a single time. V gene TRBV10-1 combines with J gene TRBJ2-1; perhaps D is TRBD1 or TRBD2 (5 bases each). Germline loops: CDR1 WNHNN, CDR2 SYGVQD (reference sequence). Trimming took 4 bases from V and 2 from J, leaving 12 bases between them. The CDR3 is made up of 15 amino acids. The CDR3 DNA reads TGCGCCAGCAGTGCCCGGGACGCAACCTACAATGAGCAGTTCTTC. It yields the protein CASSARDATYNEQFF.

The chain is built from TRBV20-1 and TRBJ1-2; D possibly corresponds to TRBD1 (5 bases). This CDR3 comprises 11 residues. V was shortened by 0 bases and J by 11 bases, with 10 bases between the two germline ends. Germline V gene lookup returns CDR1 DFQATT and CDR2 SNEGSKA (reference sequence). The CDR3 here is CSARDQGSYTF. The CDR3 DNA sequence: TGCAGTGCTAGAGATCAGGGAAGTTACACCTTC.

The V gene is TRBV4-1, the J gene TRBJ1-5, with 7 bases identical to TRBD1. The CDR3 runs to 15 residues. The germline V gene has CDR1 MGHRA and CDR2 YSYEKL. The V gene end was trimmed by 5 bases and the J gene end by 3 bases; junction bases not matched to a gene: 7. This CDR3 is CASSRGQKNNQPQHF. For the CDR3, the DNA is TGCGCCAGCAGCAGGGGACAGAAAAACAATCAGCCCCAGCATTTT.

This rearrangement joins TRBV18 to TRBJ1-1; no clear D gene. Germline assignment: CDR1 KGHSH and CDR2 LQKENI. The CDR3 contains 13 residues. Trimming took 5 bases from V and 0 from J, leaving 7 bases between them. The CDR3 region has the DNA TGTGCCAGCTCAGTAGGGTTGAACACTGAAGCTTTCTTT. Translation: CASSVGLNTEAFF.

The rearrangement uses TRBV14 and TRBJ1-1; D call uncertain. The CDR3 is made up of 13 amino acids. CDR1 and CDR2 from the germline V gene are SGHDN and FVKESK. Between the trimmed V and J ends, which lost 3 bases and 6 bases, there was a span of 11 bases. CDR3 sequence: CASSHQNTPEAFF. The CDR3 DNA sequence: TGTGCCAGCAGCCACCAAAACACCCCTGAAGCTTTCTTT. The complete variable domain, with remaining parts taken from reference TRBV14 and TRBJ1-1, reads EAGVTQFPSHSVIEKGQTVTLRCDPISGHDNLYWYRRVMGKEIKFLLHFVKESKQDESGMPNNRFLAERTGGTYSTLKVQPAELEDSGVYFCASSHQNTPEAFFGQGTRLTVV.

The rearrangement uses TRBV19 and TRBJ2-3; no firm D call. V lost 9 bases, J lost 2 bases, and 15 bases lay in between. The CDR3 is 14 residues long. Germline V lookup: CDR1 LNHDA, CDR2 SQIVND (reference sequence). The CDR3 region has the DNA TGTGCCAGGACGGGTGGGTGTCCCACAGATACGCAGTATTTT. The encoded protein is CARTGGCPTDTQYF.

The chain couples TRBV29-1 to TRBJ1-2, with D perhaps TRBD1 (6 bases). The CDR3 is 16 residues long. Between the trimmed V and J ends, which lost 0 bases and 1 base, there was a span of 15 bases. Germline V gene data show CDR1 as SQVTM and CDR2 as ANQGSEA. The CDR3 DNA sequence: TGCAGCGTTGAAGATGTCGGGGGCGCTGGTAACTATGGCTACACCTTC. Translation gives CSVEDVGGAGNYGYTF.